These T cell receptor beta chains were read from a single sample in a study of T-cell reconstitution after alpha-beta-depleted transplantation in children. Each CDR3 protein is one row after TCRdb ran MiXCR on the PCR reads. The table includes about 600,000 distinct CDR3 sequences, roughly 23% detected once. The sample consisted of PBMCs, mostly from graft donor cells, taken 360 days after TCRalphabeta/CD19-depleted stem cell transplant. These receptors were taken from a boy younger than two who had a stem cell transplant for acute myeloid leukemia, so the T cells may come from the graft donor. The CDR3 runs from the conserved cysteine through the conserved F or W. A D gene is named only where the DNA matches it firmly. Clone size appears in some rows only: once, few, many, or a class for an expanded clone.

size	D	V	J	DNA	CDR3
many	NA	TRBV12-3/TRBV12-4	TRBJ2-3	TGTGCCAGCTGTGGGAACACAGATACGCAGTATTTT	CASCGNTDTQYF
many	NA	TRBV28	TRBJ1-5	TGTGCCAGCAGTAAATCAGGGACGGGCAATCAGCCCCAGCATTTT	CASSKSGTGNQPQHF
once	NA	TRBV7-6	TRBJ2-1	TGTGCCAGCAGCCTACGTGTCAGGGGGGACTACAATGAGCAGTTCTTC	CASSLRVRGDYNEQFF
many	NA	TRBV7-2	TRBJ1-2	TGTGCCAGCAGCGAGGGTGTTTATGGCTACACCTTC	CASSEGVYGYTF
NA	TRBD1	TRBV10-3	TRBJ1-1	TGTGCCATCAGTGGGGGGGGACAGAGGAACACTGAAGCTTTCTTT	CAISGGGQRNTEAFF
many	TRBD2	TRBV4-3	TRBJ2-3	TGCGCCAGCAGCCAAGGGACCGGGACTAGCGGGGTTGCAGATACGCAGTATTTT	CASSQGTGTSGVADTQYF
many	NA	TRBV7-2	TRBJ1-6	TGTGCCAGCAGCCCACGACGGGATAATTCACCCCTCCACTTT	CASSPRRDNSPLHF
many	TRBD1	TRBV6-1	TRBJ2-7	TGTGCCAGCAACGACAGGGAATTGCACGAGCAGTACTTC	CASNDRELHEQYF
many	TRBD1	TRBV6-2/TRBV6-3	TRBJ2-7	TGTGCCAGCAGTTTCGAACCGGGACAGTTCTACGAGCAGTACTTC	CASSFEPGQFYEQYF
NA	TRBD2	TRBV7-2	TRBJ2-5	TGTGCCAGCAGCTTAGCACTAGCGGGGGGCCAAGAGACCCAGTACTTC	CASSLALAGGQETQYF
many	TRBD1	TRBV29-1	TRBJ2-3	TGCAGCGTCTCAGGGGGCGTGGATACGCAGTATTTT	CSVSGGVDTQYF
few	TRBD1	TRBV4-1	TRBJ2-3	TGCGCCAGCAGCCAAGGTACCTGGGACAGGCCCACAGATACGCAGTATTTT	CASSQGTWDRPTDTQYF
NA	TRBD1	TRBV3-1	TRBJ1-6	TGTGCCAGCAGCCAAAGACAGGGCAATTCACCCCTCCACTTT	CASSQRQGNSPLHF
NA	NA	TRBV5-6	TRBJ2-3	TGTGCCAGCACTTATTCGGGACACCCGGCCCAGTATTTT	CASTYSGHPAQYF
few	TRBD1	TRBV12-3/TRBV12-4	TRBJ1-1	TGTGCCAGCAGTCACCAACTAGGACAGGGGCGTGAAGCTTTCTTT	CASSHQLGQGREAFF
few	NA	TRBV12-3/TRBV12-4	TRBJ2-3	TGTGCCAGCAGTTTTAGGGGAGTGAGCACAGATACGCAGTATTTT	CASSFRGVSTDTQYF
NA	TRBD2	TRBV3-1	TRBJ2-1	TGTGCCAGCAGCCGTAGCGGGGGGGACGGGGTCTTC	CASSRSGGDGVF
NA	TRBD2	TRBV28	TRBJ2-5	TGTGCCAGCAGTTTCTTATTAGCGGGGGGGGCCCAAGAGACCCAGTACTTC	CASSFLLAGGAQETQYF
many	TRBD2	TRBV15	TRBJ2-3	TGTGCCACCAGCAGCGGGGGGTCAGGCACAGATACGCAGTATTTT	CATSSGGSGTDTQYF
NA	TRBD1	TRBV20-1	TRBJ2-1	TGCAGTGCTAGAGCGTGGGACAGGGTAAATGAGCAGTTCTTC	CSARAWDRVNEQFF
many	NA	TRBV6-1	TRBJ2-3	TGTGCCAGCACCCTCGCATGGGATACGCAGTATTTT	CASTLAWDTQYF
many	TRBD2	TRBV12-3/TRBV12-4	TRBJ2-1	TGTGCCAGCAGACAACTAGCGGGGGGGCGACAGTTCTTC	CASRQLAGGRQFF
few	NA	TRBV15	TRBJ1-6	TGTGCCACCAGGCGGGACAAGGGGACATCACCCCTCCACTTT	CATRRDKGTSPLHF
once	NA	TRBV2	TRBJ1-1	TGTGCCAGCCGAGGGGGAGTTAGGACTGAAGCTTTCTTT	CASRGGVRTEAFF
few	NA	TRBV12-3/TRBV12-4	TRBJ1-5	TGTGCCAGCAGTTTAGTAGAGGATCAGCCCCAGCATTTT	CASSLVEDQPQHF